A single sample is the source of the 29 T cell receptor beta chains below, sequenced in a study of shared clonotypes between healthy human individuals. The repertoire was sequenced with immunoSEQ multiplex PCR; TCRdb's copy has only in-frame clones and lacks some. Of fewer than 1.6 million clones detected, around 98.5% appear once; the ten largest clones hold approximately 0.4%. Sequenced input: naive CD4+ T cells sorted from blood. Subset described: CD45RA+ positively selected. The origin of the receptors is a man aged 30 to 45 in good health.

The CDR3 spells CASSLQGLGELFF. The CDR3 DNA follows: TGTGCCAGCAGCTTGCAGGGGTTAGGGGAGCTGTTTTTT. V usage is TRBV5-4 and J usage is TRBJ2-2, with a tentative D call TRBD1 (6 bases). This CDR3 region has 13 residues. Germline-derived CDR1 and CDR2 are SGHNT and YYREEE (reference sequence). V dropped 1 base and J dropped 8 bases, with 9 bases sitting between them.

This clone was recorded only once. This chain joins TRBV4-2 and TRBJ2-1; D is possibly TRBD2 (5 bases). With 2 bases removed from V and 4 bases from J, the gap between germline ends came to 9 bases. The CDR3 is 14 residues long. Germline V lookup: CDR1 LGHNA, CDR2 YNFKEQ. In DNA form, the CDR3 reads TGTGCCAGCAGCCAACCCCTAGCTTACAATGAGCAGTTCTTC. Residues: CASSQPLAYNEQFF.

This chain links TRBV4-1 with TRBJ1-1; no clear D gene. V was pared by 1 base and J by 1 base, with 7 bases between. The CDR3 runs 14 residues. In germline, CDR1 is MGHRA, CDR2 YSYEKL. The chain's CDR3 is CASSQVPANTEAFF. Here the CDR3 DNA reads TGCGCCAGCAGCCAAGTACCGGCGAACACTGAAGCTTTCTTT.

Regarding this clone: At the DNA level, this CDR3 is encoded by other sequences in the same sample as well. The chain has TRBV5-1 and TRBJ2-5, with D unresolved. Trimming took 2 bases from V and 2 from J, leaving 7 bases between them. CDR1 SGHRS and CDR2 YFSETQ come from the germline V gene. The CDR3 contains 13 residues. The CDR3 sequence is CASSFGRQETQYF. Written as DNA, the CDR3 is TGCGCCAGCAGCTTTGGCAGGCAAGAGACCCAGTACTTC.

The chain recombines TRBV18 with TRBJ2-2; D is unclear. Germline V gene sequence: CDR1 KGHSH, CDR2 LQKENI. V was clipped by 2 bases and J by 0 bases, with 22 bases between them. The CDR3 is 20 amino acids. The CDR3 loop is CASSPTPLVGAFANTGELFF. The CDR3 bases are TGTGCCAGCTCACCAACACCCCTGGTCGGTGCCTTCGCGAACACCGGGGAGCTGTTTTTT.

The chain couples TRBV9 to TRBJ2-1, with D possibly matching TRBD2 (5 bases). The germline V gene has CDR1 SGDLS and CDR2 YYNGEE. The CDR3 contains 13 residues. V shed 0 bases and J shed 13 bases, with 14 bases lying between them. For the CDR3, the DNA is TGTGCCAGCAGCGTAGAGCGGTCGGACTCTCAGTTCTTC. Its translation is CASSVERSDSQFF.

The chain carries TRBV11-3 and TRBJ2-7; 11 positions agree with TRBD2. The CDR3 has 15 amino acids. V dropped 5 bases and J dropped 2; count of bases not matched to a gene: 5. In germline, CDR1 is SGHNT, CDR2 YENEEA. As DNA, the CDR3 is TGTGCCAGCAGCCAAGGGACTAGCGGACCCTACGAGCAGTACTTC. This gives the protein CASSQGTSGPYEQYF.

The table lists this clone with a count of one. The chain has TRBV29-1 and TRBJ2-1; 9 bases agree with TRBD2. V was pared by 2 bases and J by 4 bases, with 9 bases of the junction left unmatched. Germline CDR1 reads SQVTM; CDR2 reads ANQGSEA. This CDR3 is 16 amino acids long. This CDR3 reads CSVEILAGRIYNEQFF. The CDR3 bases are TGCAGCGTTGAAATCCTAGCGGGACGGATATACAATGAGCAGTTCTTC.

The V and J genes are TRBV10-3 and TRBJ2-1; D not resolved. CDR1 ENHRY and CDR2 SYGVKD come from the germline V gene. The CDR3 has 12 residues. Trimming shortened V by 2 bases and J by 10 bases, and 9 bases separated the two germline ends. Written as DNA, the CDR3 is TGTGCCATCAGTGAGCCCGCCCAGGAGCAGTTCTTC. Its translation is CAISEPAQEQFF.

The chain joins TRBV10-3 to TRBJ2-7, with D unclear. The CDR3 is 15 residues long. Germline V gene data show CDR1 as ENHRY and CDR2 as SYGVKD. Trimming removed 0 bases at V and 3 bases at J, with 12 bases between. DNA for the CDR3: TGTGCCATCAGTGAGTCAATCGGGCAGAGCTACGAGCAGTACTTC. Translating it yields CAISESIGQSYEQYF.

The rearrangement uses TRBV6-6 and TRBJ1-1; no definite D call. The V gene's germline CDR1 is MNHNY and CDR2 SVGAGI (reference sequence). Trimming removed 6 bases at V and 5 bases at J, with 10 bases between. This CDR3 is 12 amino acids long. The CDR3, as DNA: TGTGCCAGCAGCCTCTATGGGACTGAAGCTTTCTTT. This gives the protein CASSLYGTEAFF.

This chain uses TRBV10-3 with TRBJ2-7; unclear D gene. V lost 0 bases and J lost 6, with 9 bases in between. The CDR3 has 13 residues. Germline loops: CDR1 ENHRY, CDR2 SYGVKD. CDR3 amino acids: CAISESTPVEQYF. DNA for the CDR3: TGTGCCATCAGTGAGTCGACTCCCGTCGAGCAGTACTTC.

The V gene is TRBV4-1, the J gene TRBJ2-1, with D possibly matching TRBD1 (7 bases). The germline V gene encodes CDR1 MGHRA and CDR2 YSYEKL. There are 15 residues in the CDR3. V was clipped by 0 bases and J by 9 bases, with 15 bases between them. CDR3: CASSQDRRDSGEQFF. CDR3 nucleotides: TGCGCCAGCAGCCAAGACCGGCGGGACAGTGGTGAGCAGTTCTTC.

This chain links TRBV27 with TRBJ2-4; no firm D call. Trimming stripped 6 bases from V and 11 bases from J, with 20 bases between. The CDR3 is 14 amino acids. Germline loops: CDR1 MNHEY, CDR2 SMNVEV (reference sequence). The CDR3 loop reads CASSLQAALGVQYF. The CDR3 bases are TGTGCCAGCAGCCTACAAGCCGCGTTGGGCGTTCAGTACTTC.

A note on this clone: The sample has other DNA sequences that encode this CDR3 too. The V gene is TRBV11-3, the J gene TRBJ2-3; 9 bases are a match to TRBD1. Germline CDR1 is SGHNT and CDR2 is YENEEA. The V and J ends lost 1 base and 2 bases, in that order; junction bases with no gene match: 4. The CDR3 contains 16 residues. The CDR3 region has the DNA TGTGCCAGCAGCTTAGGGGACAGGGCCTCCACAGATACGCAGTATTTT. This translates into CASSLGDRASTDTQYF.

The J gene is TRBJ2-5, the V gene TRBV11-3; no clear D gene. The germline V gene has CDR1 SGHNT and CDR2 YENEEA. The CDR3 loop spans 11 amino acids. V shed 2 bases and J shed 10 bases, with 8 bases lying between them. Here the CDR3 reads CASSLPVIQYF. CDR3 nucleotide sequence: TGTGCCAGCAGCTTACCCGTGATCCAGTACTTC.

The chain has TRBV5-6 and TRBJ2-7; unclear D gene. CDR3 length equals 13 residues. Trimming shortened V by 4 bases and J by 6 bases, and 14 bases separated the two germline ends. Germline lookup yields CDR1 SGHDT and CDR2 YYEEEE. In DNA form, the CDR3 reads TGTGCCAGCAGCGCCTTTGGCTGGGGCGAGCAGTACTTC. Protein product: CASSAFGWGEQYF.

The gene calls are TRBV5-4 and TRBJ2-7, with D perhaps being TRBD1 or TRBD2 (5 bases each). Germline-derived CDR1 and CDR2 are SGHNT and YYREEE (reference sequence). V was pared by 2 bases and J by 3 bases, with 9 bases between. The CDR3 covers 13 residues. CDR3 residues: CASSFGGGYEQYF. CDR3 DNA sequence: TGTGCCAGCAGCTTTGGTGGGGGCTACGAGCAGTACTTC. Complete variable domain (other parts from reference TRBV5-4 and TRBJ2-7): ETGVTQSPTHLIKTRGQQVTLRCSSQSGHNTVSWYQQALGQGPQFIFQYYREEENGRGNFPPRFSGLQFPNYSSELNVNALELDDSALYLCASSFGGGYEQYFGPGTRLTVT.

The V gene is TRBV7-2, the J gene TRBJ2-7; no clear D gene. The CDR3 totals 12 residues. The V gene's germline CDR1 is SGHTA and CDR2 FQGNSA. V lost 0 bases and J lost 6, with 6 bases in between. CDR3 protein: CASSLARVEQYF. The CDR3 nucleotides are TGTGCCAGCAGCTTAGCGCGAGTCGAGCAGTACTTC.

V and J are TRBV7-2 and TRBJ2-7; D possibly matches TRBD1 or TRBD2 (6 bases each). Trimming stripped 7 bases from V and 9 bases from J, with 19 bases between. Germline V CDR1 and CDR2: SGHTA, FQGNSA. CDR3 length equals 13 residues. The CDR3 DNA follows: TGTGCCAGCACCCTCGGAGGGGGTAAGGTGCAGTACTTC. It encodes CASTLGGGKVQYF.

The chain joins TRBV2 to TRBJ1-2; D gene ambiguous. The germline gives CDR1 SNHLY, CDR2 FYNNEI. V was clipped by 5 bases and J by 7 bases, with 17 bases between them. The CDR3 length is 14 residues. The CDR3 loop is CASSPERDGGGYTF. CDR3 sequence (DNA): TGTGCCAGCAGTCCTGAGAGAGACGGAGGTGGCTACACCTTC.

This chain connects TRBV5-4 to TRBJ2-1; D possibly matches TRBD1 or TRBD2 (5 bases each). The germline V gene has CDR1 SGHNT and CDR2 YYREEE (reference sequence). The V gene lost 4 bases and the J gene lost 8 bases, with 19 bases spanning the gap. The CDR3 is 15 amino acids. CDR3 in DNA: TGTGCCAGCAGCGGCCGGGGCCTGATGGTCTATGAGCAGTTCTTC. Translated, it gives CASSGRGLMVYEQFF.

This chain joins TRBV11-1 and TRBJ1-1; TRBD1 might be the D (6 bases). The germline CDR1 and CDR2 sequences are SGHAT and FQDESV (reference sequence). The CDR3 loop spans 15 amino acids. V was pared by 4 bases and J by 0 bases, with 12 bases between. The CDR3 sequence is CASSSPDRLNTEAFF. The CDR3 DNA is TGTGCCAGCAGCTCACCTGACAGGTTGAACACTGAAGCTTTCTTT.

The chain has TRBV5-1 and TRBJ1-1; D remains ambiguous. V was cut by 5 bases and J by 0 bases, with 11 bases left in between. This CDR3 spans 14 amino acids. The germline V gene encodes CDR1 SGHRS and CDR2 YFSETQ. CDR3 nucleotides: TGCGCCAGCAGGCCGCCTGAACTGAACACTGAAGCTTTCTTT. Its protein product is CASRPPELNTEAFF.

The genes are TRBV6-5 and TRBJ1-1; TRBD1 is a possible D gene (5 bases). V lost 1 base and J 4 bases, leaving 10 bases between the germline ends. The CDR3 has 14 residues. CDR1 and CDR2 from the germline V gene are MNHEY and SVGAGI. CDR3 sequence (DNA): TGTGCCAGCAGTTACTTCGCAGGGCGCACTGAAGCTTTCTTT. This sequence encodes CASSYFAGRTEAFF.

Remarks on this clone: This sample also contains other DNA sequences that code for the same CDR3. The chain couples TRBV28 to TRBJ1-1; D uncertain. This CDR3 is built from 14 residues. Trimming removed 5 bases from V and 1 base from J, with 11 bases in between. Germline CDR1 and CDR2: MDHEN and SYDVKM. The DNA for the CDR3 is TGTGCCAGCAGTCCCCCTCGGGGGAACACTGAAGCTTTCTTT. Translated: CASSPPRGNTEAFF.

The rearrangement uses TRBV28 and TRBJ1-2; 7 bases are shared with TRBD1. J was trimmed by 2 bases and V by 6 bases; bases with no gene match: 3. In germline, CDR1 is MDHEN, CDR2 SYDVKM. The CDR3 length is 13 residues. As DNA, the CDR3 is TGTGCCAGCAGCTCGGGACAGAACTATGGCTACACCTTC. This gives the protein CASSSGQNYGYTF.

This clone was counted once. The genes are TRBV5-1 and TRBJ1-5, with 7 bases identical to TRBD1. Germline CDR1 SGHRS, CDR2 YFSETQ. The CDR3 is 18 residues long. V shed 7 bases and J 3 bases; nucleotides not matched to a gene: 19. CDR3 coding DNA: TGCGCCAGCCATAATAAGCGGCCCGGGACAGCTTACAATCAGCCCCAGCATTTT. Translating it yields CASHNKRPGTAYNQPQHF.

This clone occurred a few times. This rearrangement joins TRBV25-1 to TRBJ1-5; tentative D call: TRBD1 (5 bases). The length of the CDR3 is 14 residues. From germline, CDR1 is MGHDK and CDR2 SYGVNS. V was clipped by 4 bases and J by 4 bases, with 11 bases between them. Here the CDR3 reads CASSVGGANQPQHF. The CDR3 region has the DNA TGTGCCAGCAGTGTTGGGGGTGCAAATCAGCCCCAGCATTTT.